The T cell receptor (beta chain) under discussion was sequenced for a study of T cell repertoires in cytomegalovirus infection. Study summary: Shared public TCR beta signatures pointed to both CMV infection and a matching HLA type. Study outcomes and limitations: HLA-C-restricted CMV clonotypes gave the most frequent clonotype in two of eight donors. CMV carriers having the relevant HLA were flagged by cumulative public TCR beta family frequency.

TCRdb analysed the reads with MiXCR anew, one entry per CDR3 protein. The sample gives fewer than 350,000 distinct CDR3 sequences, about 17% of which show up once; approximately 12% is in the top ten. Concerning this clonotype: No antigen is known for it.

Sequencing was performed on PBMCs. This receptor was identified in a human donor in good health (CMV status not recorded). Some clones in this sample may be carry-over from other donors' samples.

In nucleotides, the CDR3 is TGCAGTGCTATGGTCGACAGGGGAAACATTCAGTACTTC. Amino acid sequence: CSAMVDRGNIQYF. J is TRBJ2-4 and V is TRBV20-1; TRBD1 matches at 8 bases. This CDR3 has 13 amino acids. V shed 4 bases and J 6 bases; nucleotides not matched to a gene: 5. Germline V gene sequence: CDR1 DFQATT, CDR2 SNEGSKA (reference sequence).